The rows below give T cell receptor beta chains drawn from one sample of a study of blood T cell repertoires in COVID-19. Some clones are missing from TCRdb's copy, which holds only in-frame ones; the method was immunoSEQ multiplex PCR. The sample lists 150,000 to 200,000 clones; around 88% were seen once. The sequencing sample was made of peripheral blood. Receptors originate from a human donor in a cohort sampled during active COVID-19. CDR3s include the opening cysteine and the closing phenylalanine or tryptophan. D genes are given only for firm matches. Some rows have no size entry. The others give once, few or many, or a class for an expanded clone.

V	size	J	D	CDR3	DNA
TRBV5-1	NA	TRBJ1-1	NA	CASSLDAGGNTEAFF	TGCGCCAGCAGCTTGGACGCGGGGGGAAACACTGAAGCTTTCTTT
TRBV28	NA	TRBJ2-7	TRBD1	CASSLDRVEEQYF	TGTGCCAGCAGTTTAGACAGGGTGGAAGAGCAGTACTTC
TRBV3-1/TRBV3-2	NA	TRBJ1-3	TRBD1	CASSQDSRGLWTIYF	TGTGCCAGCAGCCAAGATTCTAGGGGGCTTTGGACCATATATTTT
TRBV14	once	TRBJ2-7	NA	CASSQALFRGEQYF	TGTGCCAGCAGCCAGGCGCTATTTCGGGGCGAGCAGTACTTC
TRBV2	NA	TRBJ2-2	TRBD1	CASSGDRANTGELFF	TGTGCCAGCAGTGGGGACAGGGCGAACACCGGGGAGCTGTTTTTT
TRBV12-3/TRBV12-4	NA	TRBJ1-1	NA	CASSFGPGSEAFF	TGTGCCAGCAGTTTTGGCCCCGGGAGTGAAGCTTTCTTT
TRBV5-1	NA	TRBJ2-7	TRBD2	CASSQTSGSSHEQYF	TGCGCCAGCAGCCAAACTAGCGGGAGTTCCCACGAGCAGTACTTC
TRBV28	NA	TRBJ1-2	NA	CASSPRQGVTHGYTF	TGTGCCAGCAGCCCCCGCCAGGGTGTCACACATGGCTACACCTTC
TRBV3-1/TRBV3-2	NA	TRBJ2-7	NA	CASSQPGHYEQYF	TGTGCCAGCAGCCAACCTGGGCACTACGAGCAGTACTTC
TRBV11-3	few	TRBJ2-7	NA	CASSFPGSEREQYF	TGTGCCAGCAGCTTCCCCGGATCAGAGCGGGAGCAGTACTTC
TRBV5-1	NA	TRBJ2-3	NA	CASSPPGTAVSYF	TGCGCCAGCAGCCCCCCAGGGACTGCCGTCTCGTATTTT
TRBV28	NA	TRBJ1-4	NA	CASSSWTAANEKLFF	TGTGCCAGCAGTTCCTGGACAGCGGCTAATGAAAAACTGTTTTTT
TRBV14	NA	TRBJ1-2	NA	CASSMTPVRYGYTF	TGTGCCAGCAGCATGACACCAGTCCGCTATGGCTACACCTTC
TRBV3-1/TRBV3-2	NA	TRBJ2-1	TRBD1	CASSQTRDRACDEQFF	TGTGCCAGCAGCCAAACACGGGACAGGGCATGCGATGAGCAGTTCTTC
TRBV28	NA	TRBJ2-5	TRBD1	CASSLWESGQGRETQYF	TGTGCCAGCAGTTTATGGGAGTCGGGACAGGGGCGAGAGACCCAGTACTTC
TRBV1	NA	TRBJ2-7	NA	CTSSPKLRLGTCYEQYF	TGCACCAGCAGCCCAAAACTCCGGCTAGGGACATGCTACGAGCAGTACTTC
TRBV11-2	NA	TRBJ2-7	TRBD2	CASSPSGGAYEQYF	TGTGCCAGCAGCCCTAGCGGGGGGGCCTACGAGCAGTACTTC
TRBV18	once	TRBJ1-3	NA	CASSRDRTGSSGNTIYF	TGTGCCAGCTCACGAGACAGGACGGGAAGCTCTGGAAACACCATATATTTT
TRBV30	NA	TRBJ2-5	TRBD1	CAWMDRGWYQETQYF	TGTGCCTGGATGGACAGGGGCTGGTACCAAGAGACCCAGTACTTC
TRBV18	NA	TRBJ2-3	TRBD1	CASSPDRGPDTQYF	TGTGCCAGCTCACCAGACAGGGGGCCGGATACGCAGTATTTT
TRBV10-2	NA	TRBJ2-6	NA	CASSERAGANVLTF	TGCGCCAGCAGTGAACGGGCTGGGGCCAACGTCCTGACTTTC
TRBV5-4	NA	TRBJ2-3	TRBD2	CASKSRRGDTDTQYF	TGTGCCAGCAAGAGTAGGCGGGGGGACACAGATACGCAGTATTTT
TRBV5-1	NA	TRBJ1-1	TRBD1	CASSLGQGASGNTEAFF	TGCGCCAGCAGCCTTGGACAGGGGGCGAGTGGGAACACTGAAGCTTTCTTT
TRBV6-4	medium-sized	TRBJ2-7	TRBD2	CASSDSKGGTSLHYEQYF	TGTGCCAGCAGTGACTCGAAGGGCGGGACTAGCCTACACTACGAGCAGTACTTC
TRBV19	NA	TRBJ1-2	NA	CASRNSGTSYGYTF	TGTGCCAGTCGAAACTCCGGGACATCTTATGGCTACACCTTC
TRBV2	NA	TRBJ2-7	NA	CASGPRNEQYF	TGTGCCAGCGGGCCCAGGAACGAGCAGTACTTC
TRBV7-3	NA	TRBJ1-2	TRBD1	CASSYTGGDYGYTF	TGTGCCAGCAGCTACACAGGGGGGGACTATGGCTACACCTTC
TRBV18	NA	TRBJ1-4	NA	CASSSGMRREKLFF	TGTGCCAGCTCGTCAGGGATGAGGAGAGAAAAACTGTTTTTT
TRBV2	NA	TRBJ1-2	NA	CASSGRSYGYTF	TGTGCCAGCAGTGGGAGGAGCTATGGCTACACCTTC
TRBV5-1	once	TRBJ1-1	NA	CASSLDTSNTEAFF	TGCGCCAGCAGCTTGGACACATCAAACACTGAAGCTTTCTTT
TRBV7-8	NA	TRBJ2-7	NA	CASSPPGEQYF	TGTGCCAGCAGCCCGCCGGGCGAGCAGTACTTC
TRBV27	NA	TRBJ2-3	TRBD2	CASSPGTRGYTDTQYF	TGTGCCAGCAGTCCCGGGACTAGGGGATACACAGATACGCAGTATTTT
TRBV27	NA	TRBJ1-2	TRBD1	CASSFLDRGLVYGYTF	TGTGCCAGCAGTTTCCTTGACAGGGGGCTGGTCTATGGCTACACCTTC
TRBV4-1	NA	TRBJ2-1	TRBD2	CASSQDAWEGYNEQFF	TGCGCCAGCAGCCAAGATGCGTGGGAGGGTTACAATGAGCAGTTCTTC
TRBV24-1	NA	TRBJ2-5	TRBD2	CATSDFDLLAGGETQYF	TGTGCCACCAGTGATTTCGATCTACTAGCGGGGGGTGAGACCCAGTACTTC
TRBV12-3/TRBV12-4	NA	TRBJ2-7	NA	CASSSDVAGQYF	TGTGCCAGCAGTTCCGACGTCGCGGGGCAGTACTTC
TRBV11-3	NA	TRBJ2-3	NA	CASSAGQGYTDTQYF	TGTGCCAGCAGCGCCGGGCAGGGGTACACAGATACGCAGTATTTT
TRBV3-1/TRBV3-2	NA	TRBJ2-3	NA	CASSQDRRRGALTDTQYF	TGTGCCAGCAGCCAAGATCGTAGGCGGGGAGCCCTAACAGATACGCAGTATTTT
TRBV9	NA	TRBJ2-5	TRBD2	CASSVGASGGAQETQYF	TGTGCCAGCAGCGTAGGGGCTAGCGGGGGGGCCCAAGAGACCCAGTACTTC
TRBV2	NA	TRBJ1-1	NA	CARSLGENTEAFF	TGTGCCAGGTCTTTAGGGGAGAACACTGAAGCTTTCTTT
TRBV3-1/TRBV3-2	NA	TRBJ2-7	TRBD2	CASSQVPLAGSHEQYF	TGTGCCAGCAGCCAGGTCCCACTAGCGGGTTCCCACGAGCAGTACTTC
TRBV5-8	NA	TRBJ2-5	TRBD2	CASSLDGGGETQYF	TGTGCCAGCAGCCTGGACGGGGGGGGAGAGACCCAGTACTTC
TRBV2	NA	TRBJ2-5	TRBD2	CASSELGTSGDTRATQYF	TGTGCCAGCAGTGAATTGGGGACTAGCGGGGACACCCGCGCGACCCAGTACTTC
TRBV5-1	NA	TRBJ2-1	NA	CASSLAELNTGRQFF	TGCGCCAGCAGCTTGGCAGAGTTAAATACCGGGAGGCAGTTCTTC
TRBV3-1/TRBV3-2	NA	TRBJ2-4	TRBD2	CASSLRLAGRSGNIQYF	TGTGCCAGCAGCCTCCGACTAGCGGGGCGTTCTGGAAACATTCAGTACTTC
TRBV7-9	NA	TRBJ1-1	TRBD1	CASSLGQGATEAFF	TGTGCCAGCAGCCTGGGACAGGGGGCCACTGAAGCTTTCTTT
TRBV6-2/TRBV6-3	NA	TRBJ2-7	TRBD2	CASSPLGGEGSYEQYF	TGTGCCAGCAGTCCCCTGGGCGGGGAGGGCTCCTACGAGCAGTACTTC
TRBV9	NA	TRBJ2-1	NA	CASSVPIGEWHEQFF	TGTGCCAGCAGCGTCCCGATTGGGGAGTGGCATGAGCAGTTCTTC
TRBV3-1/TRBV3-2	NA	TRBJ1-2	NA	CASSQGSTYGYTF	TGTGCCAGCAGCCAAGGAAGTACATATGGCTACACCTTC